Below, one T cell receptor (beta chain) is given with its context. These data belong to a study of blood T cell repertoires in COVID-19. Study-level background: Samples of COVID-19 (acute and convalescent) were obtained from the United States, Italy and Spain. The analysed material was cDNA or gDNA that came from T cells, B-cell-depleted T cells, or PBMCs.

Authors' processing steps: For nucleated cells, counts were estimated from reference gene primer amplification. The data were produced by immunoSEQ multiplex PCR, yet TCRdb's version contains in-frame clones alone and is incomplete. V, J and clone size were drawn from that table, and D and trimming were deduced from the DNA. The sample holds about 120,000 clones, about nine tenths seen once. The CDR3 has 13 amino acids. V was cut by 3 bases and J by 4 bases, with 10 bases left in between. The V gene's germline CDR1 is KGHSH and CDR2 LQKENI. The chain uses TRBV18 and TRBJ2-7; tentatively, D is TRBD1 (5 bases). The sample taken for sequencing was peripheral blood. The receptor was isolated from a human donor in a cohort sampled during active COVID-19. The CDR3 DNA follows: TGTGCCAGCTCACCCCCAGGGTTTTACGAGCAGTACTTC. Translating gives CASSPPGFYEQYF.